This TCR beta chain was captured in a study of blood T cell repertoires in COVID-19. Study summary: Researchers got acute and convalescent COVID-19 samples from the United States, Italy and Spain. In each case, the material was cDNA or gDNA derived from T cells, B-cell-depleted T cells, or PBMCs.

The CDR3 is 16 residues long. V lost 0 bases, J lost 6 bases, and 9 bases stayed unmatched. Per germline, CDR1 MNHEY and CDR2 SVGAGI. Generated by immunoSEQ multiplex PCR, the TCRdb table keeps only in-frame clones and is missing some. In the table there are over 80,000 clones, approximately 88% of which are singletons. The chain couples TRBV6-5 to TRBJ2-3; 7 bases fit TRBD1. The clonotype was recovered from a man between 65 and 85 years old with acute or convalescent COVID-19. The sample comprised peripheral blood. The CDR3 DNA sequence: TGTGCCAGCAGTTACTCTCAGACAGGGAATATGGATACGCAGTATTTT. This encodes CASSYSQTGNMDTQYF.